What follows are 27 T cell receptor beta chains derived from one specimen sequenced in a study of memory CD4+ T cells and cytomegalovirus serostatus. TCRdb keeps only in-frame clones here, not all; method: immunoSEQ multiplex PCR. Of about 59,000 clones in the sample, about 81% were seen once. The sort gate was single viable CD3+CD4+CD8-CD45RO+ cells for memory CD4+ T cells. The sample was memory CD4+ T cells from blood. These TCRs come from an adult in good health and CMV-seronegative.

The chain employs TRBV4-3 and TRBJ1-1, with a possible D match to TRBD1 (5 bases). The CDR3 extends over 15 amino acids. Trimming removed 4 bases from V and 7 bases from J, with 19 bases in between. CDR1 and CDR2 (germline): LGHNA, YSLEER. The CDR3, as DNA: TGCGCCAGCAGCCCGCTAACTGAGGGGCAGAGTGAAGCTTTCTTT. This gives the protein CASSPLTEGQSEAFF.

In its sample, this clone was seen once. The chain uses TRBV15 and TRBJ2-3; D remains unclear. The CDR3 sequence is 13 residues long. V dropped 5 bases and J dropped 7 bases, with 13 bases sitting between them. CDR1 is LNHNV, CDR2 YYDKDF, per germline (reference sequence). The CDR3 nucleotides read TGTGCCACCAGCCGGCAACGGAGTAATACGCAGTATTTT. Protein: CATSRQRSNTQYF.

This clone is a singleton in its sample. V is TRBV6-5 and J is TRBJ2-7, with D uncertain. The CDR3 loop spans 13 amino acids. Germline assignment: CDR1 MNHEY and CDR2 SVGAGI. V lost 6 bases and J lost 3, with 12 bases in between. DNA for the CDR3: TGTGCCAGCAGCCGATCAGAATACTACGAGCAGTACTTC. Translation gives CASSRSEYYEQYF.

This sequence joins TRBV18 and TRBJ2-7; D is perhaps TRBD1 (5 bases). Germline V gives CDR1 KGHSH, CDR2 LQKENI. Deletions cut 3 bases from V and 2 bases from J, with 8 bases between. This CDR3 is 13 amino acids long. Here the CDR3 DNA reads TGTGCCAGCTCACCGAGCAGGGCCTACGAGCAGTACTTC. Residues: CASSPSRAYEQYF.

CDR3: CAATGTSRSNYGYTF. For the CDR3, the DNA is TGTGCCGCGACCGGGACCTCAAGGTCTAACTATGGCTACACCTTC. The chain joins TRBV10-3 to TRBJ1-2; tentative D call: TRBD1 (5 bases). The ends were cut back, 11 bases at V and 0 bases at J, with 19 bases in the middle. CDR1 and CDR2 (germline): ENHRY, SYGVKD. CDR3 length: 15 residues.

The chain employs TRBV4-1 and TRBJ2-4; tentative D call: TRBD1 (5 bases). Germline lookup yields CDR1 MGHRA and CDR2 YSYEKL. V dropped 0 bases and J dropped 7 bases, with 7 bases sitting between them. The CDR3 has 13 amino acids. The DNA of the CDR3 is TGCGCCAGCAGCCAAGACAGGGCGAACATTCAGTACTTC. Translation: CASSQDRANIQYF.

The chain uses TRBV27 and TRBJ2-7; no definite D call. CDR1 is MNHEY and CDR2 is SMNVEV in the germline V gene (reference sequence). The CDR3 runs 18 residues. Trimming pared 0 bases from V and 1 base from J, leaving 19 bases between. The CDR3 coding sequence is TGTGCCAGCAGTTTATCCCCGGGCCGGCTCAATAAATCCTACGAGCAGTACTTC. This translates into CASSLSPGRLNKSYEQYF.

This rearrangement joins TRBV5-1 to TRBJ2-7; 7 bases are shared with TRBD1. The ends lost 2 bases at V and 0 bases at J; junction bases unmatched: 5. CDR3 length: 15 residues. Germline CDR1 reads SGHRS; CDR2 reads YFSETQ. CDR3 protein: CASSFGDSDSYEQYF. Written as DNA, the CDR3 is TGCGCCAGCAGCTTCGGGGACAGTGACTCCTACGAGCAGTACTTC.

The chain combines TRBV5-4 with TRBJ1-4, with no clear D. Germline values: CDR1 SGHNT, CDR2 YYREEE (reference sequence). CDR3 size: 14 residues. With 4 bases removed from V and 2 bases from J, the gap between germline ends came to 9 bases. Written as DNA, the CDR3 is TGTGCCAGCAGCCTGATTGGCACTAATGAAAAACTGTTTTTT. Protein: CASSLIGTNEKLFF.

The chain couples TRBV18 to TRBJ1-2; no definite D call. V gave up 4 bases and J gave up 1 base, with 13 bases separating them. Germline values: CDR1 KGHSH, CDR2 LQKENI. CDR3 length equals 15 residues. CDR3 nucleotides: TGTGCCAGCTCACTAGAAGGAAGCGTTAACTATGGCTACACCTTC. The encoded protein is CASSLEGSVNYGYTF.

The rearrangement joins TRBV21-1 to TRBJ2-7; the DNA was not compared with TRBD1, the D call given in the table. TRBV21-1 is annotated as a pseudogene. This CDR3 spans 16 amino acids. In DNA form, the CDR3 reads TGTGCCAGCACCAACAGCCCGGGACAGGGACCCTACGAGCAGTACTTC. Its translation is CASTNSPGQGPYEQYF.

The gene calls are TRBV23-1 and TRBJ1-2; perhaps TRBD1 as D (6 bases). TRBV23-1 is known as an ORF, though its function is uncertain. The CDR3 consists of 15 residues. The V end was cut by 0 bases, the J end by 8 bases, with 16 bases between. The CDR3 bases are TGCGCCAGCAGTCAATCGTTGTCGGGGGCGGGAGGCTACACCTTC. Its protein is CASSQSLSGAGGYTF.

A remark on this clone: Germline is not matched at one junction end, which may reflect a read error. The chain combines TRBV5-1 with TRBJ2-7; 7 bases map to TRBD1. Germline V gene lookup returns CDR1 SGHRS and CDR2 YFSETQ. The length of the CDR3 is 13 residues. CDR3 nucleotides: TGTGCCAGCAGCGTCGGACAGGCTTACGAGCAGTACTTC. This encodes CASSVGQAYEQYF.

The V gene is TRBV28, the J gene TRBJ2-1; D gene unclear. CDR3 length equals 12 residues. The ends were cut back, 1 base at V and 5 bases at J, with 3 bases in the middle. Germline-derived CDR1 and CDR2 are MDHEN and SYDVKM. The CDR3 DNA reads TGTGCCAGCAGTTTATTTAACAATGAGCAGTTCTTC. Encoded protein: CASSLFNNEQFF.

The gene calls are TRBV2 and TRBJ2-5; tentatively, D is TRBD1 (7 bases). The CDR3 is 14 residues long. Germline CDR1 reads SNHLY; CDR2 reads FYNNEI. Trimming stripped 10 bases from V and 5 bases from J, with 20 bases between. This CDR3 reads CATGGDSILETQYF. The CDR3 bases are TGTGCCACCGGCGGGGACAGTATCCTGGAGACCCAGTACTTC. The full variable domain, its missing parts supplied by reference TRBV2 and TRBJ2-5, is EPEVTQTPSHQVTQMGQEVILRCVPISNHLYFYWYRQILGQKVEFLVSFYNNEISEKSEIFDDQFSVERPDGSNFTLKIRSTKLEDSAMYFCATGGDSILETQYFGPGTRLLVL.

This clone occurred once. The J gene is TRBJ1-3, the V gene TRBV5-6; TRBD1 might be the D (6 bases). There are 16 residues in the CDR3. Germline V gene data show CDR1 as SGHDT and CDR2 as YYEEEE. Trimming shortened V by 4 bases and J by 4 bases, and 18 bases separated the two germline ends. CDR3 sequence: CASSRGMGQRGNTIYF. The CDR3 nucleotides read TGTGCCAGCAGCAGGGGTATGGGACAACGAGGAAACACCATATATTTT.

This chain uses TRBV6-5 with TRBJ1-5; D call uncertain. Germline V lookup: CDR1 MNHEY, CDR2 SVGAGI. This CDR3 has 15 amino acids. Trimming shortened V by 5 bases and J by 0 bases, and 11 bases separated the two germline ends. The CDR3 DNA follows: TGTGCCAGCAGTCTCAGTGAACATAGCAATCAGCCCCAGCATTTT. Translated: CASSLSEHSNQPQHF.

The gene calls are TRBV11-3 and TRBJ2-6, with 10 bases fitting TRBD1. V was pared by 5 bases and J by 1 base, with 5 bases of the junction left unmatched. CDR3 size: 17 residues. CDR1 and CDR2 (germline): SGHNT, YENEEA. The CDR3 sequence: CASSPGTGDSGANVLTF. In DNA form, the CDR3 reads TGTGCCAGCAGCCCCGGGACAGGGGATTCTGGGGCCAACGTCCTGACTTTC.

This clone was observed a single time. J is TRBJ1-5 and V is TRBV19, with D unclear. Per germline, CDR1 LNHDA and CDR2 SQIVND (reference sequence). CDR3 length equals 13 residues. V gave up 5 bases and J gave up 10 bases, with 15 bases separating them. CDR3 sequence reads: CASSGSRPVPQHF. The DNA for the CDR3 is TGTGCCAGTAGTGGCTCGAGACCGGTACCCCAGCATTTT.

The chain links TRBV6-5 to TRBJ2-2; TRBD2 might be the D (7 bases). Trimming shortened V by 7 bases and J by 7 bases, and 19 bases separated the two germline ends. Germline CDR1 MNHEY, CDR2 SVGAGI. The CDR3 totals 15 residues. The CDR3 nucleotides are TGTGCCAGCACCAAAGGGGGGGCCGACGTCGGGGAGCTGTTTTTT. As protein: CASTKGGADVGELFF.

The count of this clone is one. The V gene is TRBV5-1, the J gene TRBJ1-4; 8 bases agree with TRBD1. Germline lookup yields CDR1 SGHRS and CDR2 YFSETQ. CDR3 length: 14 residues. V shed 3 bases and J 7 bases; nucleotides not matched to a gene: 5. CDR3 nucleotide sequence: TGCGCCAGCAGCTCCGGACAGGGTTTTGAAAAACTGTTTTTT. Translated: CASSSGQGFEKLFF.

This chain joins TRBV6-5 and TRBJ2-7, with TRBD2 identical over 8 bases. CDR1 is MNHEY and CDR2 is SVGAGI in the germline V gene. The CDR3 loop spans 15 amino acids. V was clipped by 8 bases and J by 2 bases; unmatched bases: 11. The CDR3 sequence is CASSRGAGGTYEQYF. In nucleotides, the CDR3 is TGTGCCAGCTCTCGCGGGGCGGGAGGTACCTACGAGCAGTACTTC.

V gene TRBV5-4 combines with J gene TRBJ2-1, with 9 bases that match TRBD2. Unmatched junction bases numbered 15, after V lost 7 bases and J lost 10 bases. CDR3 length equals 15 residues. Germline V gene lookup returns CDR1 SGHNT and CDR2 YYREEE (reference sequence). The CDR3 bases are TGTGCCAGCTTCGGGCGGGAGGGCCGTCAGGGAGAGCAGTTCTTC. It translates to CASFGREGRQGEQFF.

The rearrangement joins TRBV7-7 to TRBJ2-1; 10 bases fit TRBD2. In germline, CDR1 is SSHAT, CDR2 FNYEAQ (reference sequence). This CDR3 is 17 amino acids long. The CDR3 region is CAVGASGRLVSVNEQFF. CDR3 nucleotide sequence: TGTGCTGTGGGGGCTAGCGGGAGATTAGTTTCGGTAAATGAGCAGTTCTTC. The full variable domain, in which reference TRBV7-7 and TRBJ2-1 provide the parts outside the CDR3, is GAGVSQSPRYKVTKRGQDVTLRCDPISSHATLYWYQQALGQGPEFLTYFNYEAQPDKSGLPSDRFSAERPEGSISTLTIQRTEQRDSAMYRCAVGASGRLVSVNEQFFGPGTRLTVL.

The chain uses TRBV7-6 and TRBJ2-5, with a possible D match to TRBD2 (6 bases). Trimming shortened V by 1 base and J by 4 bases, and 19 bases separated the two germline ends. Germline V gene data show CDR1 as SGHVS and CDR2 as FNYEAQ. The CDR3 extends over 17 amino acids. The CDR3 DNA sequence: TGTGCCAGCAGCTTAGTGGGTATGGGGGGAGTGGGAGAGACCCAGTACTTC. The encoded protein is CASSLVGMGGVGETQYF. The full variable domain, with the rest looked up from reference TRBV7-6 and TRBJ2-5, is GAGVSQSPRYKVTKRGQDVALRCDPISGHVSLYWYRQALGQGPEFLTYFNYEAQQDKSGLPNDRFSAERPEGSISTLTIQRTEQRDSAMYRCASSLVGMGGVGETQYFGPGTRLLVL.

The chain combines TRBV19 with TRBJ1-1, with 7 bases lining up with TRBD1. There are 13 residues in the CDR3. Trimming removed 6 bases from V and 11 bases from J; junction bases left unmatched: 12. The V gene's germline CDR1 is LNHDA and CDR2 SQIVND (reference sequence). The CDR3 loop reads CASRPLDTGVAFF. The DNA of the CDR3 is TGTGCCAGTAGGCCCCTCGATACAGGGGTGGCTTTCTTT.

This clone was seen a few times. V and J are TRBV28 and TRBJ1-1; D gene uncertain. Germline V gene lookup returns CDR1 MDHEN and CDR2 SYDVKM. CDR3 length: 14 residues. Trimming pared 3 bases from V and 5 bases from J, leaving 13 bases between. This CDR3 is CASSFNNRWTEAFF. In DNA, the CDR3 is TGTGCCAGCAGTTTTAATAACCGGTGGACTGAAGCTTTCTTT.